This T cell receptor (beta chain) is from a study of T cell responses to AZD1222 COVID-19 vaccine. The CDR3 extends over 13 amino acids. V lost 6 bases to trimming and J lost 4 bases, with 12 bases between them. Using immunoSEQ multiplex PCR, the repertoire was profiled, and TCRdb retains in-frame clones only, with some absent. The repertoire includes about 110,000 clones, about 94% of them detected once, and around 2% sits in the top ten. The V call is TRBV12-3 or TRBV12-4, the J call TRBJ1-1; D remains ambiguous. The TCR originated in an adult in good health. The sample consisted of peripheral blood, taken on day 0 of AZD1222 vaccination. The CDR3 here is CASSRSRVTEAFF. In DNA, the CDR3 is TGTGCCAGCAGCCGGTCTCGAGTCACTGAAGCTTTCTTT.